Below, 6 T cell receptor beta chains from the same sample are listed, as sequenced in a study of control samples from healthy donors and cancer patients (dated by TCRdb to the early 2020s). The library was produced with the immunoSEQ multiplex PCR assay. TCRdb took this table from immuneACCESS and kept in-frame rearrangements with V and J called. Such tables lack part of the clones; where checked against another copy, unresolved V genes explain under half of the gap, and the rest is unexplained. The sample includes 75,000 to 95,000 clones, with more than 85% observed a single time. Approximately 1.5% of the sample comes from the top ten. The sequencing input was blood. These receptors all come from a woman younger than 45 in good health.

The chain joins TRBV5-4 to TRBJ2-1; D gene ambiguous. The CDR3 is 14 amino acids. Germline-derived CDR1 and CDR2 are SGHNT and YYREEE (reference sequence). Trimming pared 4 bases from V and 5 bases from J, leaving 13 bases between. The CDR3 protein is CASSTSPQDNEQFF. The CDR3 nucleotides are TGTGCCAGCAGCACGTCCCCTCAGGACAATGAGCAGTTCTTC.

The V and J genes are TRBV4-1 and TRBJ2-1; 9 bases match TRBD1. The CDR3 loop spans 15 amino acids. Germline loops: CDR1 MGHRA, CDR2 YSYEKL. V gave up 1 base and J gave up 6 bases; unmatched junction bases: 4. The CDR3 loop is CASSQGTGVGNEQFF. CDR3 nucleotide sequence: TGCGCCAGCAGCCAAGGGACAGGGGTTGGCAATGAGCAGTTCTTC.

This chain uses TRBV6-5 with TRBJ1-1, with a tentative D call TRBD1 (5 bases). The CDR3 runs to 13 residues. Germline V gene data show CDR1 as MNHEY and CDR2 as SVGAGI. Trimming pared 5 bases from V and 1 base from J, leaving 8 bases between. Here the CDR3 DNA reads TGTGCCAGCAGTATAAGGGGGAACACTGAAGCTTTCTTT. Encoded protein: CASSIRGNTEAFF.

The chain is built from TRBV19 and TRBJ2-1, with unresolved D. Trimming stripped 5 bases from V and 5 bases from J, with 13 bases between. This CDR3 is 14 amino acids long. Germline CDR1 and CDR2: LNHDA and SQIVND (reference sequence). CDR3 DNA sequence: TGTGCCAGTAGTTCCCCCCAGCATAACAATGAGCAGTTCTTC. Translating it yields CASSSPQHNNEQFF.

This sequence joins TRBV6-2 or TRBV6-3 and TRBJ1-6; D is uncertain. Germline-derived CDR1 and CDR2 are MNHEY and SVGEGT. Deletions cut 3 bases from V and 4 bases from J, with 13 bases between. The CDR3 sequence is 16 residues long. The CDR3 DNA follows: TGTGCCAGCAGTTATCGGGCCCTACAATATAATTCACCCCTCCACTTT. Its protein is CASSYRALQYNSPLHF.

The CDR3 coding sequence is TGTGCCATCAGTGAGTTGTGGACTGAAAAACTGTTTTTT. As protein: CAISELWTEKLFF. The V and J genes are TRBV10-3 and TRBJ1-4, with D hard to call. V shed 1 base and J shed 7 bases, with 7 bases lying between them. This CDR3 is 13 amino acids long. Germline V gene sequence: CDR1 ENHRY, CDR2 SYGVKD.